These 11 T cell receptor beta chains share one sample of origin, sequenced in a study of blood T cell repertoires in COVID-19. Here immunoSEQ multiplex PCR was the method, and the copy in TCRdb shows in-frame clones only, minus some. This sample yields about 150,000 clones, of which 80% are seen a single time; just over 0.55% belongs to the top ten. The sample consisted of peripheral blood. These receptors came from a man in his sixties with acute or convalescent COVID-19.

This chain joins TRBV10-1 and TRBJ2-7, with TRBD1 matching over 9 bases. V was pared by 8 bases and J by 4 bases, with 12 bases of the junction left unmatched. Germline CDR1 is WNHNN and CDR2 is SYGVQD (reference sequence). The CDR3 sequence is 15 residues long. The CDR3 sequence: CASGGMGQGPYEQYF. The CDR3 DNA reads TGCGCCAGCGGGGGCATGGGACAGGGCCCTTACGAGCAGTACTTC.

This chain connects TRBV9 to TRBJ2-1; D is perhaps TRBD2 (5 bases). This CDR3 is built from 16 residues. Germline CDR1 and CDR2: SGDLS and YYNGEE. V was clipped by 1 base and J by 6 bases, with 17 bases between them. The CDR3 spells CASSVSPSLGSNEQFF. DNA of the CDR3: TGTGCCAGCAGCGTATCGCCTAGCCTGGGGTCCAATGAGCAGTTCTTC. Complete variable domain (other parts from reference TRBV9 and TRBJ2-1): DSGVTQTPKHLITATGQRVTLRCSPRSGDLSVYWYQQSLDQGLQFLIQYYNGEERAKGNILERFSAQQFPDLHSELNLSSLELGDSALYFCASSVSPSLGSNEQFFGPGTRLTVL.

The rearrangement uses TRBV6-6 and TRBJ2-4, with 12 nucleotides matching TRBD1. The V gene end was trimmed by 5 bases and the J gene end by 0 bases; junction bases not matched to a gene: 5. Germline V gene lookup returns CDR1 MNHNY and CDR2 SVGAGI (reference sequence). The CDR3 has 17 amino acids. CDR3 sequence (DNA): TGTGCCAGCAGTCCGGGACAGGGGGCCTTAGCCAAAAACATTCAGTACTTC. This sequence encodes CASSPGQGALAKNIQYF.

In this sample, this clone turned up once. The chain recombines TRBV4-3 with TRBJ2-5; 7 nucleotides line up with TRBD1. This CDR3 has 15 residues. The germline V gene encodes CDR1 LGHNA and CDR2 YSLEER. J gave up 4 bases and V 2 bases, and 7 bases lay outside the gene matches. In DNA, the CDR3 is TGCGCCAGCAGCCAACGGGGACAGTGGGGAGAGACCCAGTACTTC. It translates to CASSQRGQWGETQYF.

The chain couples TRBV30 to TRBJ1-2; perhaps TRBD1 as D (6 bases). Germline-derived CDR1 and CDR2 are GTSNPN and SVGIG (reference sequence). The CDR3 is made up of 15 amino acids. Trimming left V 2 bases short and J 6 bases short, with 19 bases between. CDR3 amino acids: CAWSPQGGWTHGYTF. Written as DNA, the CDR3 is TGTGCCTGGAGTCCACAGGGAGGGTGGACCCATGGCTACACCTTC.

This chain links TRBV6-1 with TRBJ2-5; no definite D call. The V gene lost 3 bases and the J gene lost 2 bases, with 10 bases spanning the gap. The length of the CDR3 is 14 residues. Germline V CDR1 and CDR2: MNHNS, SASEGT. The CDR3 loop is CASSEGQKQETQYF. In DNA form, the CDR3 reads TGTGCCAGCAGTGAGGGCCAGAAGCAAGAGACCCAGTACTTC.

The V and J genes are TRBV6-2 or TRBV6-3 and TRBJ2-5, with 10 bases matching TRBD1. This CDR3 has 17 amino acids. Germline CDR1 and CDR2: MNHEY and SVGEGT. V dropped 2 bases and J dropped 2; count of bases not matched to a gene: 8. CDR3 nucleotide sequence: TGTGCCAGCAGTTACGAGGCGGGACAGGGGTCGCAAGAGACCCAGTACTTC. Protein: CASSYEAGQGSQETQYF.

V and J are TRBV27 and TRBJ1-2, with 8 bases matching TRBD1. V was pared by 10 bases and J by 4 bases, with 2 bases of the junction left unmatched. CDR1 and CDR2 from the germline V gene are MNHEY and SMNVEV (reference sequence). The CDR3 has 11 amino acids. The CDR3 spells CATGQGYGYTF. CDR3 bases: TGTGCCACCGGACAGGGCTATGGCTACACCTTC.

The chain carries TRBV5-1 and TRBJ1-6; the D gene is possibly TRBD1 (6 bases). V was shortened by 5 bases and J by 5 bases, with 14 bases between the two germline ends. CDR1 is SGHRS and CDR2 is YFSETQ in the germline V gene. CDR3 length: 15 residues. The CDR3: CASSLGDRNNSPLHF. The CDR3 DNA is TGCGCCAGCAGTCTGGGCGACAGGAATAATTCACCCCTCCACTTT.

The chain is built from TRBV5-4 and TRBJ1-1, with TRBD1 identical over 9 bases. Per the germline V gene, CDR1 is SGHNT and CDR2 is YYREEE (reference sequence). CDR3 length: 15 residues. V gave up 0 bases and J gave up 4 bases; unmatched junction bases: 4. The CDR3 loop reads CASSLDPTGGTEAFF. The CDR3 nucleotides are TGTGCCAGCAGCTTGGACCCGACAGGGGGCACTGAAGCTTTCTTT.

On this clone itself: A much larger clone is a single base away; this may be a read error. This chain links TRBV28 with TRBJ1-2; possible D gene TRBD1, 5 bases. The V and J ends lost 3 bases and 6 bases respectively, with 5 bases between them. Germline CDR1 MDHEN, CDR2 SYDVKM. The CDR3 contains 11 residues. CDR3 sequence reads: CASSFRDGYTF. The CDR3 region has the DNA TGTGCCAGCAGTTTCAGGGATGGCTACACCTTC.